The rows below give T cell receptor beta chains drawn from one sample of a study of T cell responses to AZD1222 COVID-19 vaccine. Profiled with immunoSEQ multiplex PCR; TCRdb holds only in-frame clones, not every one. The sample lists 150,000 or so clones, 75% to 90% occurring once. The sequencing here drew on peripheral blood, taken 28 days after the second AZD1222 dose. Source of these receptors: an adult who received the AZD1222 COVID-19 vaccine. Each CDR3 is given with its conserved first and last residue. Fields, in order: clone size, CDR3 length, D gene, J gene, V gene, CDR3 protein, CDR3 DNA. A D gene is named only where the DNA matches it firmly. Clone size, where shown, is once, few, many, or a class for clones that have expanded.

size: NA; length: 15; D: TRBD1; J: TRBJ1-2; V: TRBV4-1; CDR3: CASSQGDRADYGYTF; DNA: TGCGCCAGCAGCCAAGGGGACAGGGCTGACTATGGCTACACCTTC
size: once; length: 13; D: NA; J: TRBJ2-1; V: TRBV5-1; CDR3: CASSQDRAGEQFF; DNA: TGCGCCAGCAGCCAAGACAGGGCGGGAGAGCAGTTCTTC
size: NA; length: 15; D: NA; J: TRBJ2-5; V: TRBV9; CDR3: CASSVGGAPQETQYF; DNA: TGTGCCAGCAGCGTCGGGGGAGCCCCACAAGAGACCCAGTACTTC
size: NA; length: 12; D: NA; J: TRBJ1-1; V: TRBV6-5; CDR3: CASGVRGAEAFF; DNA: TGTGCCAGCGGGGTGAGGGGTGCTGAAGCTTTCTTT
size: NA; length: 14; D: TRBD1; J: TRBJ2-7; V: TRBV6-5; CDR3: CASPVAGGPNEQYF; DNA: TGTGCCAGCCCCGTAGCAGGGGGACCCAACGAGCAGTACTTC
size: NA; length: 15; D: NA; J: TRBJ1-2; V: TRBV6-1; CDR3: CASSEIWDLNYGYTF; DNA: TGTGCCAGCAGTGAAATATGGGATTTAAACTATGGCTACACCTTC
size: NA; length: 13; D: NA; J: TRBJ1-2; V: TRBV29-1; CDR3: CSVEVGSNYGYTF; DNA: TGCAGCGTTGAAGTGGGTTCTAACTATGGCTACACCTTC
size: NA; length: 17; D: TRBD1; J: TRBJ2-6; V: TRBV11-2; CDR3: CASSRGQGGSGANVLTF; DNA: TGTGCCAGCAGCCGCGGACAGGGTGGGTCCGGGGCCAACGTCCTGACTTTC
size: NA; length: 11; D: NA; J: TRBJ1-2; V: TRBV29-1; CDR3: CSVDLGSSYTF; DNA: TGCAGCGTTGATCTGGGGTCTAGCTACACCTTC
size: NA; length: 12; D: TRBD1; J: TRBJ1-5; V: TRBV2; CDR3: CASNTGGQPQHF; DNA: TGTGCCAGCAATACAGGGGGGCAGCCCCAGCATTTT
size: NA; length: 14; D: NA; J: TRBJ2-5; V: TRBV2; CDR3: CASSESEIQETQYF; DNA: TGTGCCAGCAGTGAATCGGAGATCCAAGAGACCCAGTACTTC
size: few; length: 15; D: TRBD2; J: TRBJ2-7; V: TRBV5-1; CDR3: CASSLEAGAWYEQYF; DNA: TGCGCCAGCAGCTTGGAAGCGGGAGCATGGTACGAGCAGTACTTC
size: once; length: 15; D: NA; J: TRBJ2-1; V: TRBV5-1; CDR3: CASSSGTPTYNEQFF; DNA: TGCGCCAGCAGTTCCGGGACGCCAACCTACAATGAGCAGTTCTTC
size: once; length: 17; D: NA; J: TRBJ2-3; V: TRBV5-1; CDR3: CASSSLSPLASTDTQYF; DNA: TGCGCCAGCAGCTCCCTCAGCCCATTGGCTAGCACAGATACGCAGTATTTT
size: NA; length: 14; D: NA; J: TRBJ2-4; V: TRBV10-3; CDR3: CAISESSGERSQYF; DNA: TGTGCCATCAGTGAGTCGAGTGGCGAGCGGAGCCAGTACTTC
size: NA; length: 15; D: TRBD1; J: TRBJ1-1; V: TRBV25-1; CDR3: CASRVNRGANTEAFF; DNA: TGTGCCAGCAGGGTTAACAGGGGGGCGAACACTGAAGCTTTCTTT
size: once; length: 14; D: TRBD1; J: TRBJ1-1; V: TRBV24-1; CDR3: CATREGAGNTEAFF; DNA: TGTGCCACCAGGGAGGGGGCTGGGAACACTGAAGCTTTCTTT
size: NA; length: 13; D: NA; J: TRBJ1-2; V: TRBV2; CDR3: CASSPIMNYGYTF; DNA: TGTGCCAGCAGTCCTATAATGAACTATGGCTACACCTTC
size: NA; length: 17; D: TRBD2; J: TRBJ2-1; V: TRBV28; CDR3: CASSLWTGLALNNEQFF; DNA: TGTGCCAGCAGTTTATGGACTGGACTAGCGCTTAACAATGAGCAGTTCTTC
size: NA; length: 13; D: NA; J: TRBJ1-3; V: TRBV6-5; CDR3: CASFFGSGNTIYF; DNA: TGTGCCAGCTTCTTTGGCTCTGGAAACACCATATATTTT
size: NA; length: 11; D: TRBD1; J: TRBJ1-1; V: TRBV30; CDR3: CAWSNTGDAFF; DNA: TGTGCCTGGAGCAATACAGGGGACGCTTTCTTT
size: once; length: 15; D: NA; J: TRBJ2-1; V: TRBV5-1; CDR3: CASSLLAGSYNEQFF; DNA: TGCGCCAGCAGCTTGTTGGCAGGGTCGTACAATGAGCAGTTCTTC
size: NA; length: 13; D: NA; J: TRBJ2-1; V: TRBV24-1; CDR3: CATSRASRREQFF; DNA: TGTGCCACAAGCCGGGCCTCGAGGAGGGAGCAGTTCTTC
size: few; length: 12; D: NA; J: TRBJ2-7; V: TRBV28; CDR3: CASTIGDYEQYF; DNA: TGTGCCAGCACCATCGGCGACTACGAGCAGTACTTC
size: once; length: 21; D: TRBD1; J: TRBJ2-1; V: TRBV9; CDR3: CASSAPGVRRTGSLITNEQFF; DNA: TGTGCCAGCAGCGCGCCCGGGGTGAGAAGGACAGGCTCCCTTATTACAAATGAGCAGTTCTTC
size: few; length: 11; D: NA; J: TRBJ2-1; V: TRBV20-1; CDR3: CSATPLDEQFF; DNA: TGCAGTGCTACCCCGTTGGATGAGCAGTTCTTC
size: NA; length: 16; D: NA; J: TRBJ1-5; V: TRBV27; CDR3: CASMPLVREGNQPQHF; DNA: TGTGCCAGCATGCCGCTAGTCAGGGAAGGCAATCAGCCCCAGCATTTT
size: NA; length: 11; D: NA; J: TRBJ2-1; V: TRBV20-1; CDR3: CSAPLPSEQFF; DNA: TGCAGTGCCCCTTTACCAAGTGAGCAGTTCTTC
size: NA; length: 13; D: TRBD1; J: TRBJ1-2; V: TRBV6-5; CDR3: CASSQTGFDGYTF; DNA: TGTGCCAGCAGCCAGACAGGGTTCGATGGCTACACCTTC
size: NA; length: 15; D: NA; J: TRBJ1-3; V: TRBV5-1; CDR3: CASSSAGGDGNTIYF; DNA: TGCGCCAGCAGCTCGGCGGGGGGCGATGGAAACACCATATATTTT
size: NA; length: 14; D: NA; J: TRBJ1-4; V: TRBV15; CDR3: CATSTRQLDEKLFF; DNA: TGTGCCACCAGCACCAGACAGCTAGATGAAAAACTGTTTTTT
size: NA; length: 17; D: TRBD2; J: TRBJ2-1; V: TRBV2; CDR3: CASRTPLTSGRVDEQFF; DNA: TGTGCCAGCAGAACGCCTCTGACTAGCGGGAGGGTTGATGAGCAGTTCTTC
size: once; length: 16; D: TRBD1; J: TRBJ2-5; V: TRBV9; CDR3: CASSGGHRGIEETQYF; DNA: TGTGCCAGCAGCGGAGGCCACAGGGGGATAGAAGAGACCCAGTACTTC
size: NA; length: 15; D: TRBD1; J: TRBJ2-2; V: TRBV2; CDR3: CASRGQGRYTGELFF; DNA: TGTGCCAGCAGGGGACAGGGCCGATACACCGGGGAGCTGTTTTTT
size: NA; length: 12; D: NA; J: TRBJ2-7; V: TRBV5-4; CDR3: CASSLKGHEQYF; DNA: TGTGCCAGCAGCTTGAAGGGTCACGAGCAGTACTTC
size: NA; length: 15; D: TRBD2; J: TRBJ2-1; V: TRBV19; CDR3: CASSIASGRAHEQFF; DNA: TGTGCCAGTAGTATAGCCAGCGGGAGGGCCCATGAGCAGTTCTTC
size: NA; length: 14; D: TRBD1; J: TRBJ2-3; V: TRBV5-1; CDR3: CASSPTGGTDTQYF; DNA: TGCGCCAGCAGCCCAACAGGGGGCACAGATACGCAGTATTTT
size: once; length: 15; D: TRBD2; J: TRBJ2-3; V: TRBV5-1; CDR3: CASSLGLAGTDTQYF; DNA: TGCGCCAGCAGCTTGGGACTAGCGGGCACAGATACGCAGTATTTT
size: NA; length: 15; D: NA; J: TRBJ2-3; V: TRBV24-1; CDR3: CATSDPSGDTDTQYF; DNA: TGTGCCACCAGTGACCCGTCCGGGGACACAGATACGCAGTATTTT
size: NA; length: 17; D: NA; J: TRBJ1-5; V: TRBV6-2/TRBV6-3; CDR3: CASSLRQSGFGNQPQHF; DNA: TGTGCCAGCAGCCTGCGACAGAGTGGATTCGGCAATCAGCCCCAGCATTTT